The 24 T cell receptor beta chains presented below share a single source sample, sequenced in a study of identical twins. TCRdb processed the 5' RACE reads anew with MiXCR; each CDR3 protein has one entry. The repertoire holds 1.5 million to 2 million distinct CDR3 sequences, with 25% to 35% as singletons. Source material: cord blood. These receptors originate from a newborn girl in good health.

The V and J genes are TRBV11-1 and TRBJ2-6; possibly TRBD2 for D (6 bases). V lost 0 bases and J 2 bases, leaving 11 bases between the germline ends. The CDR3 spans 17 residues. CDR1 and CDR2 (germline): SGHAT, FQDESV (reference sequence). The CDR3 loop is CASSLAPGRPGANVLTF. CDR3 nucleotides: TGTGCCAGCAGCTTAGCGCCGGGGAGGCCTGGGGCCAACGTCCTGACTTTC.

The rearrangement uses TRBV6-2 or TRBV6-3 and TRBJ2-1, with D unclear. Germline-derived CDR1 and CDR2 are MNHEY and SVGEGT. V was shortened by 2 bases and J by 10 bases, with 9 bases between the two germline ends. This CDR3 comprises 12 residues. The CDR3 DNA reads TGTGCCAGCAGTTACCCGCCTAGAGAGCAGTTCTTC. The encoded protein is CASSYPPREQFF.

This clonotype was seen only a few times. CDR3 protein: CATSDPVDEQFF. The CDR3, as DNA: TGTGCCACCAGTGATCCCGTCGATGAGCAGTTCTTC. The chain is built from TRBV24-1 and TRBJ2-1; D ambiguous. Germline V gene lookup returns CDR1 KGHDR and CDR2 SFDVKD. With 3 bases removed from V and 8 bases from J, the gap between germline ends came to 7 bases. The length of the CDR3 is 12 residues.

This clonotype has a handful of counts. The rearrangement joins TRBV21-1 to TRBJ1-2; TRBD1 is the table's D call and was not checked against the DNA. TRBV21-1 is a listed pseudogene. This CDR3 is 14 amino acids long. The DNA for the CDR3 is TGTGCCAGCAGCTCACCCGACAGGGAGGGTGACTACACCTTC. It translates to CASSSPDREGDYTF.

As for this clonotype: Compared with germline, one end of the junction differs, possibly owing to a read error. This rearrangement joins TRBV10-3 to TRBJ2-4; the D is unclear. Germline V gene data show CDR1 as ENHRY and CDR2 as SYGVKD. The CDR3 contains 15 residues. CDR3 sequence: CAIGESPLAKNIQYF. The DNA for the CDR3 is TGTGCCATCGGTGAGTCGCCCCTGGCCAAAAACATTCAGTACTTC.

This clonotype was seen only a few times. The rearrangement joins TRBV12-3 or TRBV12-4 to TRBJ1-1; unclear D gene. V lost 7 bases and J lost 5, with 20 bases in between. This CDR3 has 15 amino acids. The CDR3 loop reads CASNFLMGKITEAFF. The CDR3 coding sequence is TGTGCCAGCAATTTTCTAATGGGGAAGATTACTGAAGCTTTCTTT.

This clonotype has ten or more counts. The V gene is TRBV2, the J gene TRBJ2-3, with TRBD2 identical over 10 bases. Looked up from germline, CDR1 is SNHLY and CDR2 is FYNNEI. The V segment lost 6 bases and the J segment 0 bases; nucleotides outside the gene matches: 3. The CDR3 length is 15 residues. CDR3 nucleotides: TGTGCCAGCAGAGGGACTAGCGTGAGCACAGATACGCAGTATTTT. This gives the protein CASRGTSVSTDTQYF.

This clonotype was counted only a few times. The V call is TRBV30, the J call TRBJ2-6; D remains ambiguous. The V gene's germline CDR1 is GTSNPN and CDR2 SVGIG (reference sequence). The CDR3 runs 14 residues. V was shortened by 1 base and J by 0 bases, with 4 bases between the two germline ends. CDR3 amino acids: CAWSGRSGANVLTF. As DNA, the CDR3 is TGTGCCTGGAGTGGTCGCTCTGGGGCCAACGTCCTGACTTTC. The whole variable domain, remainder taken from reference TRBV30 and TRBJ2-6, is SQTIHQWPATLVQPVGSPLSLECTVEGTSNPNLYWYRQAAGRGLQLLFYSVGIGQISSEVPQNLSASRPQDRQFILSSKKLLLSDSGFYLCAWSGRSGANVLTFGAGSRLTVL.

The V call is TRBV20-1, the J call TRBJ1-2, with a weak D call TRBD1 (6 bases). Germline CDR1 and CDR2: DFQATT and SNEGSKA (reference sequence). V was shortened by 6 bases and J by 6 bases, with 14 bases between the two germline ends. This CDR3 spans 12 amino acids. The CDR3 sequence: CSALQGRDGYTF. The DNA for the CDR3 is TGCAGTGCATTACAGGGAAGAGATGGCTACACCTTC.

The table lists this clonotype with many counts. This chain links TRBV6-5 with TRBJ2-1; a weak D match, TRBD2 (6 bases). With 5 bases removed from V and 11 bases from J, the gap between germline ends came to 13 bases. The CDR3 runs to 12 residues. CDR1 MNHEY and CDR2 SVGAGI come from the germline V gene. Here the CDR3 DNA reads TGTGCCAGCAGTCTTCGGGACTCCCAGCAGTTCTTC. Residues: CASSLRDSQQFF.

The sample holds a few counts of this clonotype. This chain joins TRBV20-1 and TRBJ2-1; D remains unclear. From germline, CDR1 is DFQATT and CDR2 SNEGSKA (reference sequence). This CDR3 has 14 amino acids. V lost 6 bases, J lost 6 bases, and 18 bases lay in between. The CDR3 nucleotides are TGCAGTGCCCTCTTCGGGCCGACGGGCAATGAGCAGTTCTTC. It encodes CSALFGPTGNEQFF.

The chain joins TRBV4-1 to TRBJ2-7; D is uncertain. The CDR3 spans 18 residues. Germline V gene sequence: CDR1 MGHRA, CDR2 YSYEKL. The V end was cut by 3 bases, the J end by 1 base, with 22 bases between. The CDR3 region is CASSQMAWLPKGSYEQYF. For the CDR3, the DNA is TGCGCCAGCAGCCAGATGGCTTGGCTGCCGAAGGGTTCCTACGAGCAGTACTTC.

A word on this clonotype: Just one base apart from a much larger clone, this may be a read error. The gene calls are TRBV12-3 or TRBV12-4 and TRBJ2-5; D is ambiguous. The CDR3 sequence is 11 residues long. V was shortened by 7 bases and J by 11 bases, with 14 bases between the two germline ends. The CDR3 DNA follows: TGTGCCAGCACCATTAGCCATGAGCAGTACTTC. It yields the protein CASTISHEQYF.

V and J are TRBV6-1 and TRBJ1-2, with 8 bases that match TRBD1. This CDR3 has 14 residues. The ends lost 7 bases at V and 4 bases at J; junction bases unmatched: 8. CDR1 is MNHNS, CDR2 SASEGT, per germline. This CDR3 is CASTPTGDPYGYTF. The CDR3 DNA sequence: TGTGCCAGCACCCCGACAGGGGATCCCTATGGCTACACCTTC.

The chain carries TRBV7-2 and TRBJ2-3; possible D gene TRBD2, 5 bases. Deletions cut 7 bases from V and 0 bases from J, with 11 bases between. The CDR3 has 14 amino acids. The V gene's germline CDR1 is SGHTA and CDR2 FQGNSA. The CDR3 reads CASTSRGSTDTQYF. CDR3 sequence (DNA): TGTGCCAGCACGTCACGGGGTAGCACAGATACGCAGTATTTT.

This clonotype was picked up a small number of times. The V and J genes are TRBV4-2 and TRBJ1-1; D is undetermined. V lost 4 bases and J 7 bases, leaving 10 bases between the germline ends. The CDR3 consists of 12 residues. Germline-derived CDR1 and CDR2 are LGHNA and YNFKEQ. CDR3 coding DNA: TGTGCCAGCAGCCCCTATCCGGGTGAAGCTTTCTTT. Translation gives CASSPYPGEAFF.

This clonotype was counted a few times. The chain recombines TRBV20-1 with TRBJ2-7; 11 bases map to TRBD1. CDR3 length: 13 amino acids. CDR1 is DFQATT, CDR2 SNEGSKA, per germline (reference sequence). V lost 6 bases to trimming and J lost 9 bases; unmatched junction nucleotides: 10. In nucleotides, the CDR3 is TGCAGTGCAACAGGGACAGGGGGTCCGGGGCAGTACTTC. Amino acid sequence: CSATGTGGPGQYF.

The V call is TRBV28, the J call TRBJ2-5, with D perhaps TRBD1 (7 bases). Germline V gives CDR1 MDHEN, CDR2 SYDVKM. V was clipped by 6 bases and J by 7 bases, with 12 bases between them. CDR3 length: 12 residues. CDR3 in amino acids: CASRFQGGTQYF. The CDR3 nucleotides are TGTGCCAGCAGGTTTCAGGGGGGGACCCAGTACTTC.

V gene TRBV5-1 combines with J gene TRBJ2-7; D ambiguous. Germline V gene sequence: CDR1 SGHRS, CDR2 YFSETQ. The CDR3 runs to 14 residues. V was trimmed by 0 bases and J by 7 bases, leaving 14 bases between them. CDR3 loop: CASSLGTPPEEQYF. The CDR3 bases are TGCGCCAGCAGCTTGGGGACCCCTCCTGAAGAGCAGTACTTC.

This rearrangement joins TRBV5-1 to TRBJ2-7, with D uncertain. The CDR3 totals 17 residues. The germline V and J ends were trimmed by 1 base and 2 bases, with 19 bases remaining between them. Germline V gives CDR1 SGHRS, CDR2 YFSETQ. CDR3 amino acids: CASSLSSSALRPYEQYF. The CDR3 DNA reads TGCGCCAGCAGCTTGTCTTCCTCAGCGTTGCGACCCTACGAGCAGTACTTC.

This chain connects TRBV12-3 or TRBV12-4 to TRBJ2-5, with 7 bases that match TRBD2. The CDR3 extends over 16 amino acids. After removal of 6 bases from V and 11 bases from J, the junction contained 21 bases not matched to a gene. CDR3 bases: TGTGCCAGCAGATCTAGACTAGCCCCAGACCAGAAGGAGCAGTACTTC. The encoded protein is CASRSRLAPDQKEQYF.

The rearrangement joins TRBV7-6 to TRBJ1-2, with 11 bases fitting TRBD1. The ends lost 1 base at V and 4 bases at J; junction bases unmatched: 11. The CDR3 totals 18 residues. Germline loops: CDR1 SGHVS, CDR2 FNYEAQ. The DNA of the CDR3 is TGTGCCAGCAGCTTAGTTCCGGGACAGGGGGTTCCCTCCTATGGCTACACCTTC. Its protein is CASSLVPGQGVPSYGYTF.

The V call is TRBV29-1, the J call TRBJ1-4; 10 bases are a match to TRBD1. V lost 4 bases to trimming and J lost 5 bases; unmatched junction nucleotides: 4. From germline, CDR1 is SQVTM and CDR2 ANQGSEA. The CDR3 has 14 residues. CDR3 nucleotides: TGCAGCGTTGCCTGGACAGGGGGAAATGAAAAACTGTTTTTT. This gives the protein CSVAWTGGNEKLFF.

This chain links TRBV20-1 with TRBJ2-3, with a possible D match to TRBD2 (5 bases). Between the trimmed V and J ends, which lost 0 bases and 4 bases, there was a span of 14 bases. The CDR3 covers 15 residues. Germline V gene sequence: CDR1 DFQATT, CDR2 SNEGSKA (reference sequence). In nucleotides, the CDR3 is TGCAGTGCTAGAGATGGGGTAGCGACGCCAGATACGCAGTATTTT. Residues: CSARDGVATPDTQYF.